A selection of T cell receptor beta chains follows, all from one sample in a study of blood T cell repertoires in COVID-19. The repertoire was sequenced with immunoSEQ multiplex PCR; TCRdb's copy has only in-frame clones and lacks some. The sample records fewer than 300,000 clones, under 90% being singletons. The sequenced sample consisted of peripheral blood. These receptor sequences come from an older woman with active or convalescent COVID-19. CDR3s include the opening cysteine and the closing phenylalanine or tryptophan. The D gene is left open where the match is weak. Clone size is given for some rows only: seen once, a few or many times, or a class if the clone is expanded.

>TRBV12-5|few|TRBD2|TRBJ2-5
TGTGCTAGTGGTTTGCTCACCTCTAGCGGGCAAGAGACCCAGTACTTC
CASGLLTSSGQETQYF
>TRBV6-5|-|-|TRBJ2-7
TGTGCCAGCAGTTCCAAGGGGGGGGTCTCCTACGAGCAGTACTTC
CASSSKGGVSYEQYF
>TRBV6-5|-|TRBD1|TRBJ1-6
TGTGCCAGCAGTCCGACAGGGGGCAGGTCACCCCTCCACTTT
CASSPTGGRSPLHF
>TRBV6-5|few|-|TRBJ1-4
TGTGCCAGCAGTTACTCGCACAGAAGAGAAAAACTGTTTTTT
CASSYSHRREKLFF
>TRBV10-1|-|-|TRBJ2-5
TGCGCCGGAGGGACGGTAGCACAAGAGACCCAGTACTTC
CAGGTVAQETQYF
>TRBV11-3|-|-|TRBJ2-5
TGTGCCAGCAGCTATAAAGGTCGGCAGGGTCAAGAGACCCAGTACTTC
CASSYKGRQGQETQYF
>TRBV15|-|TRBD2|TRBJ2-5
TGTGCCACCAGCAGAGAGGGAGGGCAAGAGACCCAGTACTTC
CATSREGGQETQYF
>TRBV18|-|TRBD2|TRBJ2-3
TGTGCCAGCTCACTCAGAACTAGCGGGGGCTCGTACACAGATACGCAGTATTTT
CASSLRTSGGSYTDTQYF
>TRBV11-3|-|TRBD1|TRBJ2-7
TGTGCCAGCAGCTTACCGGCAGGGGGTCCCTACGAGCAGTACTTC
CASSLPAGGPYEQYF
>TRBV5-6|-|TRBD1|TRBJ2-3
TGTGCCAGCAGCCCAAGGGGGACAGTACTCACAGATACGCAGTATTTT
CASSPRGTVLTDTQYF
>TRBV4-3|-|TRBD1|TRBJ2-7
TGCGCCAGCAGCCACAATACCACAACAGGGGTAGGCGACGAGCAGTACTTC
CASSHNTTTGVGDEQYF
>TRBV5-1|-|-|TRBJ2-2
TGCGCCAGCAGCTTGATAGGGGACACCGGGGAGCTGTTTTTT
CASSLIGDTGELFF
>TRBV11-1|once|-|TRBJ2-5
TGTGCCAGCAGCTTAGATCGGCTAGTGGAGACCCAGTACTTC
CASSLDRLVETQYF
>TRBV6-2/TRBV6-3|-|TRBD2|TRBJ2-1
TGTGCCAGCAGCCGTGCCGGGACTAGCATTAACAATGAGCAGTTCTTC
CASSRAGTSINNEQFF
>TRBV7-2|-|-|TRBJ1-5
TGTGCCAGCAGCTTGGTAACAGAGGGTCAGCCCCAGCATTTT
CASSLVTEGQPQHF
>TRBV4-1|few|TRBD1|TRBJ1-6
TGCGCCAGCAGCCCCAGACAGGGCTGGTATTCACCCCTCCACTTT
CASSPRQGWYSPLHF
>TRBV7-2|-|-|TRBJ1-4
TGTGCCAGCAGCTTCGGTATCTTTCGGGACTTATTTTTT
CASSFGIFRDLFF
>TRBV6-5|-|TRBD1|TRBJ2-7
TGTGCCACCGTAGGGACAGGGGTCACCGAGCAGTACTTC
CATVGTGVTEQYF
>TRBV2|-|-|TRBJ1-2
TGTGCCAGCAGTGAATTGGGGCATAACTATGGCTACACCTTC
CASSELGHNYGYTF
>TRBV4-1|few|-|TRBJ2-7
TGCGCCAGCAGCCAAGAAGATGGCAGGGCCTACGAGCAGTACTTC
CASSQEDGRAYEQYF
>TRBV20-1|-|-|TRBJ1-6
TGCAGTGCTAGTGCGGATTCGGGGACCTATAATTCACCCCTCCACTTT
CSASADSGTYNSPLHF
>TRBV7-2|-|TRBD1|TRBJ2-2
TGTGCCAGCAGCCCCGGGACAGGGGAGACGGGGGAGCTGTTTTTT
CASSPGTGETGELFF
>TRBV5-4|-|-|TRBJ1-1
TGTGCCAGCAGCTTTAAGACGGGGGGGACTGAAGCTTTCTTT
CASSFKTGGTEAFF
>TRBV15|once|-|TRBJ1-5
TGTGCCACCAGCAGAGAAACGGGTGCTAGCGATCAGCCCCAGCATTTT
CATSRETGASDQPQHF
>TRBV19|-|-|TRBJ2-1
TGTGCCAGTAGTATAGTTCTCAGCTCCTACAATGAGCAGTTCTTC
CASSIVLSSYNEQFF
>TRBV2|few|-|TRBJ1-4
TGTGCCAGCAGTGACGCGAATGAAAAACTGTTTTTT
CASSDANEKLFF
>TRBV9|-|TRBD1|TRBJ1-1
TGTGCCAGCAGCGTTTCCGGGACAGGGTACGACACTGAAGCTTTCTTT
CASSVSGTGYDTEAFF
>TRBV4-3|-|-|TRBJ1-1
TGCGCCAGCAGCCAAGTGGGCAGATTGACTGAAGCTTTCTTT
CASSQVGRLTEAFF
>TRBV5-4|-|-|TRBJ2-7
TGTGCCAGCAGCCCCGCCACGGCAGGGGCATACGAGCAGTACTTC
CASSPATAGAYEQYF
>TRBV19|few|-|TRBJ2-7
TGTGCCAGTAGTCCTAGGGGGGACAGCTCCTACGAGCAGTACTTC
CASSPRGDSSYEQYF
>TRBV5-4|-|TRBD1|TRBJ2-3
TGTGCCAGCAGCTTGGGACAGGGGCGAAGCACAGATACGCAGTATTTT
CASSLGQGRSTDTQYF
>TRBV7-7|-|TRBD1|TRBJ2-2
TGTGCTTTCAGGGGGCTAACCGGGGAGCTGTTTTTT
CAFRGLTGELFF
>TRBV6-2/TRBV6-3|-|-|TRBJ2-7
TGTGCCAGCAGTTATGGGGCAGAAGGTGTTTACGAGCAGTACTTC
CASSYGAEGVYEQYF
>TRBV4-1|-|-|TRBJ2-1
TGCGCCAGCAGCCAAGGACGGAGCCCCCAGCAGTTCTTC
CASSQGRSPQQFF
>TRBV7-9|-|-|TRBJ2-3
TGTGCCAGCAGCTCGCGGGGGCCAGATACGCAGTATTTT
CASSSRGPDTQYF
>TRBV9|-|TRBD2|TRBJ2-7
TGTGCCAGCAGCGTCGAGGCCGGGACTAGCTCCTACGAGCAGTACTTC
CASSVEAGTSSYEQYF
>TRBV30|-|-|TRBJ2-7
TGTGCCTGGACCCCGGCCCTTATCGGACCGGGGGAGCAGTACTTC
CAWTPALIGPGEQYF
>TRBV30|-|TRBD1|TRBJ2-1
TGTGCCTCCCAGGGACAGGGAGTCACCAATGAGCAGTTCTTC
CASQGQGVTNEQFF
>TRBV9|once|-|TRBJ2-5
TGTGCCAGCAGCAACCAGATCCAAGAGACCCAGTACTTC
CASSNQIQETQYF